This TCR beta chain was sequenced in a study of blood T cell repertoires in COVID-19. Looking at the study overall: Sample material is recorded as cDNA or gDNA derived from T cells, B-cell-depleted T cells, or PBMCs.

The authors' processing: By means of reference gene primer amplification, nucleated cell counts were estimated. Sequencing used immunoSEQ multiplex PCR; TCRdb keeps in-frame clones, though not all of them. D and trimming come from the DNA, and the V and J calls and clone size come from that table. The sample holds about 260,000 clones, about 90% seen once. Unmatched junction bases numbered 8, after V lost 9 bases and J lost 6 bases. Germline lookup yields CDR1 MNHEY and CDR2 SVGAGI. This CDR3 region has 14 residues. This receptor was taken from a person between 18 and 35 years old with COVID-19, enrolled during active disease. Material: peripheral blood. The chain uses TRBV6-5 and TRBJ2-1, with TRBD1 matching 10 bases. This CDR3 reads CASGPGQGFNEQFF. Written as DNA, the CDR3 is TGTGCCAGTGGACCGGGACAGGGGTTCAATGAGCAGTTCTTC.